This T cell receptor beta chain came from a study of CD8+CD57+ T cells in acquired aplastic anemia. About the research overall: The average for DNA from sorted CD4+ and CD8+ cells was 3.2 ug. Study results and limitations: Patients and controls shared over 25 CD8+ CDR3 sequences, highly expressed in patients.

The V segment lost 2 bases and the J segment 5 bases; nucleotides outside the gene matches: 5. Germline values: CDR1 SGDLS, CDR2 YYNGEE. This CDR3 region has 15 residues. The template used for profiling TCR beta VDJ and CDR3 was genomic DNA. From the reads, TCRdb called clonotypes with MiXCR, one entry per CDR3 protein. This table holds roughly 190,000 distinct CDR3 sequences, 54% found once. In regard to this clonotype: Its antigen is not known.

The chain couples TRBV9 to TRBJ2-5; 11 bases match TRBD2. Sequenced material: sorted CD4+, CD8+, or CD8+CD57+ T cells (not recorded which) from PBMCs. The sequence was collected from a human donor in good health, serving as a control. This CDR3 is CASSVSGGVGETQYF. Here the CDR3 DNA reads TGTGCCAGCAGCGTTAGCGGGGGGGTTGGGGAGACCCAGTACTTC.